Included here is one TCR beta chain sequence, with context. These data come from a study of blood T cell repertoires in COVID-19. About the research overall: Samples taken during acute and convalescent COVID-19 were collected in the United States, Italy and Spain. PBMCs, B-cell-depleted T cells, or T cells were the source of the cDNA or gDNA that made up the material.

The assay was immunoSEQ multiplex PCR, and TCRdb's table has in-frame clones only and misses some. The sample holds 150,000 to 200,000 clones, roughly 80% seen once. Assignments of participants to cohorts depended upon their own reported clinical history. The germline CDR1 and CDR2 sequences are LGHDT and YNNKEL (reference sequence). The junction had 4 bases not matched to a gene; V was cut back by 3 bases and J by 0 bases. The CDR3 covers 15 residues. This sequence originates from a man aged 50-59 years who had recovered from COVID-19. The chain employs TRBV3-1 (or the pseudogene TRBV3-2) and TRBJ1-2; TRBD1 matches at 7 bases. Sequenced material: PBMCs or T cells enriched from blood (not recorded which). The CDR3 is CASSHMDRPNYGYTF. CDR3 DNA sequence: TGTGCCAGCAGCCACATGGACAGGCCTAACTATGGCTACACCTTC.